Described below is a single TCR beta chain sequence and its context. Next came a second PCR, run for roughly 6 to 11 cycles, which used a sample-barcoded 5' primer along with a J-beta primer mix. TCRdb re-analysed the 5' RACE reads in MiXCR, keeping a single row per CDR3 protein. The top ten clones hold around 2.1% of a sample with about 1.8 million distinct CDR3 sequences, roughly 52% of them seen once. Caucasian individuals from Russia who were healthy and aged about 6 to 95 acted as donors. This entry comes from a study of blood T cells in healthy people across ages. Sample: blood. This sequence originates from a woman aged 40 to 55 in good health.

CDR3 in DNA: TGTGCCAGCAGTTTATACGGAGGGCTCGGGGAGACCCAGTACTTC. Protein: CASSLYGGLGETQYF. This chain connects TRBV28 to TRBJ2-5; the D gene is possibly TRBD2 (6 bases). The CDR3 runs to 15 residues. Trimming removed 1 base from V and 5 bases from J, with 14 bases in between. The germline CDR1 and CDR2 sequences are MDHEN and SYDVKM.